This T cell receptor beta chain derives from a study of cytomegalovirus exposure and HLA in healthy donors. Study-level results: Some V segments, including TRBV6-2 and TRBV6-3, were excluded as indistinguishable. An analysis was carried out at a later point. It showed that HLA-associated TCR beta chains were more clonally expanded than equally common non-associated chains. The authors enumerated over 150 TCR beta chains as linked to cytomegalovirus. Later on, an analysis tied around 17,000 TCR beta sequences to HLA alleles at 0.05 false discovery rate.

A note on this clone: Its cognate antigen is unknown.

Per germline, CDR1 LGHNT and CDR2 FRNRAP. This CDR3 comprises 14 residues. V gave up 5 bases and J gave up 2 bases, with 10 bases separating them. PCR was performed using 60 Vbeta and 13 Jbeta primers. Here immunoSEQ multiplex PCR was the method, and the copy in TCRdb shows in-frame clones only, minus some. The sample includes about 97,000 clones, approximately 87% of them seen just once. Sequencing input: PBMCs. The chain recombines TRBV12-5 with TRBJ1-5; the D gene is possibly TRBD1 (6 bases). The receptor was isolated from a man in his forties in good health and CMV-seronegative. CDR3 amino acids: CASGLTGGNQPQHF. The CDR3, as DNA: TGTGCTAGTGGTCTGACAGGTGGCAATCAGCCCCAGCATTTT.